The TCR beta chain described here comes from a study of blood T cell repertoires in COVID-19. Across the study: There were acute and convalescent COVID-19 samples, and they came from the United States, Italy and Spain. PBMCs, B-cell-depleted T cells, or T cells were the source of the cDNA or gDNA that made up the material.

The V gene's germline CDR1 is MDHEN and CDR2 SYDVKM. The CDR3 covers 13 residues. V was trimmed by 5 bases and J by 8 bases, leaving 13 bases between them. In the authors' methods: Estimates of nucleated cell counts were drawn from the amplification of reference gene primers. The repertoire was sequenced with immunoSEQ multiplex PCR; TCRdb's copy has only in-frame clones and lacks some. That table is the source of V, J and clone size, and D and trimming were worked out from the DNA. Of 55,000 to 75,000 clones listed, approximately 80% are singletons. The sequenced material came from peripheral blood. The clonotype was recovered from a man at least 80 years old with active COVID-19. The rearrangement links TRBV28 to TRBJ1-5, with a possible D match to TRBD1 (6 bases). The CDR3 nucleotides are TGTGCCAGCAGTCGAGCTCAGGGGAAGCCCCAGCATTTT. Translated, it gives CASSRAQGKPQHF. Combining the CDR3 with reference TRBV28 and TRBJ1-5 gives the whole variable domain DVKVTQSSRYLVKRTGEKVFLECVQDMDHENMFWYRQDPGLGLRLIYFSYDVKMKEKGDIPEGYSVSREKKERFSLILESASTNQTSMYLCASSRAQGKPQHFGDGTRLSIL.